The source of this TCR beta chain is a study of shared clonotypes between healthy human individuals (dated by TCRdb to the early 2020s). Regarding the complete study: A couple of women and three men aged 18 to 49 years were included in the cohort. The study deeply sequenced blood TCR repertoires of five healthy adults to estimate repertoire size and the extent of clonotype sharing between individuals. Between about 0.85 and 8.9 billion PBMCs per donor were obtained by leukapheresis. Different laboratories and diverse techniques were used to prepare libraries and sequence TCR repertoires, to increase sequencing depth and limit assay-specific biases. For each donor, CD4 naive and CD4 memory were each given three plates, CD8 naive was given two plates, and CD8 memory was given one plate.

Reading from cysteine to phenylalanine, the CDR3 counts 19 amino acids. The CDR3 DNA has 57 bases and is translated from base 1. V is trimmed back by 4 bases and J by 0 bases, and the junction contains 15 bases that no gene match accounts for. For CDR1 and CDR2, the germline V gene lists MDHEN and SYDVKM. Study-wide findings and limitations: Estimated clonotype richness was generally larger for naive than for memory subsets. Sampling was restricted to blood, and TCR repertoires in tissues likely differ from the TCR repertoires found in blood. Compared with non-shared clonotypes, the clonotypes found in all four sorted-subset donors had higher generation probabilities. Because the study included only a small number of donors, the genetic and exposure-history diversity represented was limited. Pairwise subsampling indicated that sequencing depth was expected to affect the degree of clonotype sharing among donors. Even with the large sequencing depth, rarefaction of the sorted-subset datasets indicated that sequencing was incomplete. Roughly 5% of naive CD4, 3.5% of naive CD8, around 2.3% of memory CD4, and less than 0.45% of memory CD8 clonotypes were shared across four donors.

This clone showed up just once. Its specific antigen is unknown. Base-call qualities are not available, and no considerably larger clone is one nucleotide away. Donors were healthy HIV-negative adults with no recently reported acute infections or vaccinations. Only Caucasian adults living in Nashville, Tennessee, USA were represented among the donors. CD4+ T cells were enriched by magnetic negative selection; naive cells were then positively selected on CD45RA, and the negative fraction formed the memory subset. Blood was collected by leukapheresis, and PBMCs were isolated by Ficoll-Histopaque density gradient centrifugation and then cryopreserved in liquid nitrogen vapor phase. Purity and quantity of every magnetically sorted T cell population were checked by analytical flow cytometry. Genomic DNA was isolated from each sorted fraction and quantified by UV absorbance on a Nanodrop 2000c. Using the deep immunoSEQ assay, multiplex PCR amplified TCR CDR3 regions from genomic DNA. Extracted genomic DNA from each cell subset was spread evenly across all wells of several immunoSEQ 96-well plates, with each plate serving as a replicate. For sorted subsets, each replicate PCR was loaded with 200 ng genomic DNA, equivalent to 30,000 or so T cell genomes. The purified libraries were quantified using a Qubit 3.0 fluorometer, sized with a Bioanalyzer 2100, and then quantified again using the KAPA Library Quantification kit. A separate single-read 150-cycle Illumina NextSeq 550 flow cell was used to sequence each immunoSEQ 96-well plate. In the original analysis: Because the immunoSEQ output held only junctional sequences and lacked quality scores, the filtering could not match the filtering applied to full-length reads. Sequences were annotated with PyIR, a Python wrapper for IgBLAST v1.9, and V/J genes and CDR3 were assigned using IMGT germline references. Any read was removed if the V/J assignment was weak (E-value above 1e-6), the CDR3 was missing, or the read contained stop codons, out-of-frame junctions, or ambiguous translated residues. V3J clonotypes were defined as sequences sharing an identical inferred V gene, J gene, and CDR3 amino acid sequence. To compute the percentage overlap between repertoires, the number of shared unique clonotypes was divided by the size of the smaller repertoire. Repertoire richness was assessed with RTK rarefaction, the Chao1 estimator, and Recon v2.1 estimates of unobserved clonotypes. For all TCRbeta clonotypes obtained by the gDNA method from a few donors, generation probabilities were computed with OLGA. Held by TCRdb, this immuneACCESS table contains in-frame sequences only and omits some clones. Under half of the omission traces to an unresolved V gene where checked; the cause of the rest is unknown. V and J calls and clone size are those listed in that table; D and trimming were worked out from the DNA. The sample table lists more than 2 million clones, 90% to 95% of them with a count of one. The ten largest clones add up to about 0.13% of the sample.

Sequencing used naive CD4+ T cells sorted from blood. The sample's cell subset or site, from its label and the paper: CD45RA+ positively selected. The origin of this receptor is a man aged 18 to 30 in good health. The sequence links TRBV28 to TRBJ1-5; 7 bases in the junction line up with TRBD1. The CDR3 loop reads CASSYAGGQSRYSNQPQHF. The sequenced DNA is TGTGCCAGCAGTTATGCCGGGGGACAGAGTCGATATAGCAATCAGCCCCAGCATTTT.